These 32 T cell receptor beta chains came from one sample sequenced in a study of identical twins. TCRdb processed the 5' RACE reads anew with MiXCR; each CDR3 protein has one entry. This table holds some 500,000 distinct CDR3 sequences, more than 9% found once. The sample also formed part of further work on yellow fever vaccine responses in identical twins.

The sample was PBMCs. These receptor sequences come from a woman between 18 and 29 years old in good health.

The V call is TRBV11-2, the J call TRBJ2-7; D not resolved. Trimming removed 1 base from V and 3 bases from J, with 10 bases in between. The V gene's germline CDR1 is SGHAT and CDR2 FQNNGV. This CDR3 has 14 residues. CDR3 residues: CASSLVVGVYEQYF. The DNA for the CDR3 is TGTGCCAGCAGCTTAGTAGTCGGCGTCTACGAGCAGTACTTC. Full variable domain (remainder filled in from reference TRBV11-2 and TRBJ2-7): EAGVAQSPRYKIIEKRQSVAFWCNPISGHATLYWYQQILGQGPKLLIQFQNNGVVDDSQLPKDRFSAERLKGVDSTLKIQPAKLEDSAVYLCASSLVVGVYEQYFGPGTRLTVT.

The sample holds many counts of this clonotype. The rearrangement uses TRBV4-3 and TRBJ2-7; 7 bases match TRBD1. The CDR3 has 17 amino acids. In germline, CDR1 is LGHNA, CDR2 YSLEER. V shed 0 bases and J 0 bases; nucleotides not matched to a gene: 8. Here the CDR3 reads CASSQEYRGISSYEQYF. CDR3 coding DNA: TGCGCCAGCAGCCAAGAGTACAGGGGCATTAGCTCCTACGAGCAGTACTTC.

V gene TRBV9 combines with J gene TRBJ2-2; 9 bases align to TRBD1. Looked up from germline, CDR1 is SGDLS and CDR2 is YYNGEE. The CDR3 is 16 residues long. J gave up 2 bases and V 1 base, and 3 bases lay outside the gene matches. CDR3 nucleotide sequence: TGTGCCAGCAGCGTACGGGGACAGGGTAACACCGGGGAGCTGTTTTTT. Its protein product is CASSVRGQGNTGELFF.

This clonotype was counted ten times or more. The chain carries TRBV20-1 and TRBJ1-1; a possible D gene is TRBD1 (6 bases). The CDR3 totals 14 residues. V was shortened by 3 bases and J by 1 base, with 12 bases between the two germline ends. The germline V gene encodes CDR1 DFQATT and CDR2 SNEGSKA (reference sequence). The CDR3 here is CSASPGHRNTEAFF. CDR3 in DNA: TGCAGTGCTAGCCCGGGACACAGGAACACTGAAGCTTTCTTT.

The CDR3 coding sequence is TGTGCCAGCAGTTTAGATGTGACAGGGTCCCACAATGAGCAGTTCTTC. It specifies CASSLDVTGSHNEQFF. The chain combines TRBV28 with TRBJ2-1, with 7 bases matching TRBD1. In germline, CDR1 is MDHEN, CDR2 SYDVKM. J gave up 5 bases and V 2 bases, and 9 bases lay outside the gene matches. CDR3 length: 16 amino acids.

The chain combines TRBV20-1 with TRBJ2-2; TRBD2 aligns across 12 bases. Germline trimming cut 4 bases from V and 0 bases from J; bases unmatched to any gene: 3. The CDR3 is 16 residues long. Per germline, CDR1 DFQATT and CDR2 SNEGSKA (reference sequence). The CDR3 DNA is TGCAGTGCTAAGACTAGCGGGGGCCCGAACACCGGGGAGCTGTTTTTT. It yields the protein CSAKTSGGPNTGELFF.

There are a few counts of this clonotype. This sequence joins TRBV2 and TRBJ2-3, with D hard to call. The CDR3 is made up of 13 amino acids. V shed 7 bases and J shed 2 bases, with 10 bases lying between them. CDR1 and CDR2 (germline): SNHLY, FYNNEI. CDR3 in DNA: TGTGCCAGCAAACGCGTTAACACAGATACGCAGTATTTT. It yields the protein CASKRVNTDTQYF.

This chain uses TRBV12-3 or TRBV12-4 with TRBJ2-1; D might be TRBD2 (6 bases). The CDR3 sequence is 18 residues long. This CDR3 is CTCSPSRTTFGGHNEQFF. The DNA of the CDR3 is TGTACCTGCAGTCCTTCTAGGACTACCTTCGGAGGGCACAATGAGCAGTTCTTC.

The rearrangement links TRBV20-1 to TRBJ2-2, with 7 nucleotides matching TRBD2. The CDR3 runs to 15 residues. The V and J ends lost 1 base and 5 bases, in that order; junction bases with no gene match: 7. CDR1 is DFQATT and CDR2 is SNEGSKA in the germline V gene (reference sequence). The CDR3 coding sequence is TGCAGTGCTAGAGGCGCGGGAGCAATAACCGGGGAGCTGTTTTTT. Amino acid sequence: CSARGAGAITGELFF.

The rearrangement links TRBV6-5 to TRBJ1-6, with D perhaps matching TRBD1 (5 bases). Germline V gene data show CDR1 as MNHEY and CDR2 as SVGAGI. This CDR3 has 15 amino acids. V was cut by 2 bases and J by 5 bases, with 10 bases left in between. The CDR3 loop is CASSYRGGDNSPLHF. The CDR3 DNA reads TGTGCCAGCAGTTACCGAGGAGGGGATAATTCACCCCTCCACTTT.

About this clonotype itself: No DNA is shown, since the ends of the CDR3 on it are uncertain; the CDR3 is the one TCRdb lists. The CDR3 reads CASSPRRAKSPGSCFF. The V gene is TRBV21-1, the J gene TRBJ2-2. TRBV21-1 is a known pseudogene. The CDR3 is 16 residues long, ends included.

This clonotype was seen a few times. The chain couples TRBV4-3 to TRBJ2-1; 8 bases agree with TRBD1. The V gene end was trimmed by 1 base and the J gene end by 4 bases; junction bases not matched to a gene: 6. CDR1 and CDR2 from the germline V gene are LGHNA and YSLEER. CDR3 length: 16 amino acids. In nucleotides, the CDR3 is TGCGCCAGCAGCCAAGCAGTGGGGACAGGTTACAATGAGCAGTTCTTC. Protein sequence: CASSQAVGTGYNEQFF.

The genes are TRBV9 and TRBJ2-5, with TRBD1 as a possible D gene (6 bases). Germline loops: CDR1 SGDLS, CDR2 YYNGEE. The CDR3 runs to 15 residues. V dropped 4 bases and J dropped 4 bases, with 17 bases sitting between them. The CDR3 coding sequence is TGTGCCAGCAGCCTACCGGACGTAGGGGGAGAGACCCAGTACTTC. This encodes CASSLPDVGGETQYF. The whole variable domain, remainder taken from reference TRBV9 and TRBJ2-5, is DSGVTQTPKHLITATGQRVTLRCSPRSGDLSVYWYQQSLDQGLQFLIQYYNGEERAKGNILERFSAQQFPDLHSELNLSSLELGDSALYFCASSLPDVGGETQYFGPGTRLLVL.

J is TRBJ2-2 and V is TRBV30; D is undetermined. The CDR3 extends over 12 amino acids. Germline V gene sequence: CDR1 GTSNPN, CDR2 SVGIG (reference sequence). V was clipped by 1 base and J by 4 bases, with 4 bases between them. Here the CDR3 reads CAWSDITGELFF. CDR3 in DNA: TGTGCCTGGAGTGATATCACCGGGGAGCTGTTTTTT.

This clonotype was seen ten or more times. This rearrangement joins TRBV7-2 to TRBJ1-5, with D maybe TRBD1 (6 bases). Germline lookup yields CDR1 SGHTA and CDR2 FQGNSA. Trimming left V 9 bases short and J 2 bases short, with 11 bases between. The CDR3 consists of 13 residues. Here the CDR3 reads CASERGGNQPQHF. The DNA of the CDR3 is TGTGCCAGTGAAAGGGGGGGCAATCAGCCCCAGCATTTT.

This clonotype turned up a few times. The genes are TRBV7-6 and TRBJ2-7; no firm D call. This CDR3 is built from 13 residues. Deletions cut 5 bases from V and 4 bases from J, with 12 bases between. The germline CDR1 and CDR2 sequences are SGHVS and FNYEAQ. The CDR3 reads CASSPTPTYEQYF. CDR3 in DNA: TGTGCCAGCAGCCCGACACCTACATACGAGCAGTACTTC.

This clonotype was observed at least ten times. The CDR3 here is CASNPGWNGYDEQYF. The CDR3 DNA sequence: TGTGCCAGCAATCCTGGATGGAATGGGTATGACGAGCAGTACTTC. The genes are TRBV2 and TRBJ2-7; no definite D call. Germline CDR1 SNHLY, CDR2 FYNNEI. This CDR3 comprises 15 residues. The ends were cut back, 7 bases at V and 5 bases at J, with 21 bases in the middle.

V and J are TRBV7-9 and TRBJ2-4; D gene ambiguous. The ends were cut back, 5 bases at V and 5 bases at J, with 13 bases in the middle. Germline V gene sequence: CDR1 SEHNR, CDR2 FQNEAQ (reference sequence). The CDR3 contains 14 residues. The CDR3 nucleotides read TGTGCCAGCAGCGGATGGAGTTCCCAAAACATTCAGTACTTC. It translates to CASSGWSSQNIQYF.

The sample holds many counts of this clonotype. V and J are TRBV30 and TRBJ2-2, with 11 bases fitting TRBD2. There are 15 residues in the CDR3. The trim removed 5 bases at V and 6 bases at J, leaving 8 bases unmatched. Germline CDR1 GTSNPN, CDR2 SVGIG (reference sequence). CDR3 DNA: TGTGCCTGGCGGTGGCTAGCGGGAGGTCCCGGGGAGCTGTTTTTT. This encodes CAWRWLAGGPGELFF.

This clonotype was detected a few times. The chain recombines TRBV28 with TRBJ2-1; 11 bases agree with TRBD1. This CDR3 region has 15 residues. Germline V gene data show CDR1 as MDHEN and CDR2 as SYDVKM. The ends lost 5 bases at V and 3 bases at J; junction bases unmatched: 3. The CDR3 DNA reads TGTGCCAGCAGTGTAGGGACAGGGGGCTACAATGAGCAGTTCTTC. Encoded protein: CASSVGTGGYNEQFF.

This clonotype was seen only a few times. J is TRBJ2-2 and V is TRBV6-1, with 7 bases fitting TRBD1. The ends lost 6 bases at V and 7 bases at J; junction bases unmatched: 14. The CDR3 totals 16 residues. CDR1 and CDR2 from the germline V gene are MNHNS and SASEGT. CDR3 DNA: TGTGCCAGCAGCCGCCGCCTAAACAGGGGCCTCGGGGAGCTGTTTTTT. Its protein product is CASSRRLNRGLGELFF.

The CDR3 here is CASTLSGNSYNEQFF. CDR3 nucleotide sequence: TGTGCCAGCACCTTGAGCGGGAACTCCTACAATGAGCAGTTCTTC. The J gene is TRBJ2-1, the V gene TRBV28, with 7 nucleotides matching TRBD2. The CDR3 is 15 amino acids. V gave up 7 bases and J gave up 0 bases; unmatched junction bases: 6. In germline, CDR1 is MDHEN, CDR2 SYDVKM.

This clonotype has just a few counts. The CDR3 reads CASSRSQGIGTDTQYF. CDR3 DNA sequence: TGTGCCAGCAGCCGCTCCCAGGGGATTGGCACAGATACGCAGTATTTT. This chain joins TRBV11-1 and TRBJ2-3, with D perhaps matching TRBD1 (6 bases). The CDR3 spans 16 residues. Germline V gene sequence: CDR1 SGHAT, CDR2 FQDESV (reference sequence). V lost 5 bases and J 1 base, leaving 16 bases between the germline ends. Supplemented by reference TRBV11-1 and TRBJ2-3, the full variable domain reads EAEVAQSPRYKITEKSQAVAFWCDPISGHATLYWYRQILGQGPELLVQFQDESVVDDSQLPKDRFSAERLKGVDSTLKIQPAELGDSAMYLCASSRSQGIGTDTQYFGPGTRLTVL.

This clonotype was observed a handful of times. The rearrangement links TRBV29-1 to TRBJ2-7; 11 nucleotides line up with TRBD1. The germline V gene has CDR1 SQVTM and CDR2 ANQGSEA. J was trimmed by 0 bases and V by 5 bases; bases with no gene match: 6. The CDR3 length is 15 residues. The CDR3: CSVFGTGGFSYEQYF. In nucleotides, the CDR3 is TGCAGCGTTTTCGGGACAGGGGGTTTCTCCTACGAGCAGTACTTC.

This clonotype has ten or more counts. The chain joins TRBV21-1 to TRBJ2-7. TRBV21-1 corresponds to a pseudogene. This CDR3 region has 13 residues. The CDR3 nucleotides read TGTGCCAGCAGCAAAGCGCGCAGCTACGAGCAGTACTTC. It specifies CASSKARSYEQYF.

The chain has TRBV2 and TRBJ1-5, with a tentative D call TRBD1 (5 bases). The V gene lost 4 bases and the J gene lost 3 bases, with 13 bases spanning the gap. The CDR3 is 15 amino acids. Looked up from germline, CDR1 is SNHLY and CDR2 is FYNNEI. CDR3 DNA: TGTGCCAGCAGTGGCCGGGGGGAAATCAATCAGCCCCAGCATTTT. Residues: CASSGRGEINQPQHF.

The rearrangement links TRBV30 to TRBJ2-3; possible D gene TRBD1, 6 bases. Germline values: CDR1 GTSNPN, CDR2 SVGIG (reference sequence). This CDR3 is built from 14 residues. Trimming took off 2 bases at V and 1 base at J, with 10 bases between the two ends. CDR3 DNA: TGTGCCTGGAGTTACAGGGTGGGCACAGATACGCAGTATTTT. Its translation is CAWSYRVGTDTQYF.

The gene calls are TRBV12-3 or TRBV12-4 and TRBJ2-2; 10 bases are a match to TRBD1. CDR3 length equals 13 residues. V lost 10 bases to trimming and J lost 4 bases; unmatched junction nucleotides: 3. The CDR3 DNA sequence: TGTGCCACCGGGACAGGGGCCACCGGGGAGCTGTTTTTT. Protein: CATGTGATGELFF.

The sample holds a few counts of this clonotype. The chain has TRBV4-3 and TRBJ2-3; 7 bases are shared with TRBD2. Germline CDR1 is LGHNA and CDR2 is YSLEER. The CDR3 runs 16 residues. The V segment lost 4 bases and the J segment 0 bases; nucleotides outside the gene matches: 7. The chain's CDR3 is CASSRLAGDSTDTQYF. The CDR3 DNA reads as TGCGCCAGCAGCCGGCTCGCGGGGGATAGCACAGATACGCAGTATTTT.

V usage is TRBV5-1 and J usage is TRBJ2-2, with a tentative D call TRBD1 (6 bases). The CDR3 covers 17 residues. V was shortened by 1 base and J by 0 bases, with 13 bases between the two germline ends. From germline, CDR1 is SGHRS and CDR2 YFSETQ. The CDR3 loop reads CASSLKLGTTNTGELFF. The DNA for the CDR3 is TGCGCCAGCAGCTTGAAACTCGGGACAACGAACACCGGGGAGCTGTTTTTT.

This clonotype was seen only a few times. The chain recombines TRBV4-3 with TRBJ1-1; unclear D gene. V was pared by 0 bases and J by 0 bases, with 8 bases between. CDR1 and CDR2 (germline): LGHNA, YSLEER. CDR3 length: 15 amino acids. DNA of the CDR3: TGCGCCAGCAGCCAAGATACAGACTTGAACACTGAAGCTTTCTTT. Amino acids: CASSQDTDLNTEAFF.

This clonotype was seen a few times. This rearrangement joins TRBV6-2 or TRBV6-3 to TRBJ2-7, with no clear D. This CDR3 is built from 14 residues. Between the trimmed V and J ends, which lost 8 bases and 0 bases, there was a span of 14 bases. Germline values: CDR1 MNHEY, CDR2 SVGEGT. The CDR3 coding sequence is TGTGCCAGCCGCCGGGTCGGGCTCTCCTACGAGCAGTACTTC. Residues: CASRRVGLSYEQYF.